One sample yielded the 13 T cell receptor beta chains listed below, sequenced in a study of shared clonotypes between healthy human individuals. Repertoires were generated with immunoSEQ multiplex PCR, while TCRdb's copy carries only in-frame clones and drops some. Of around 720,000 clones in the sample, roughly 73% were seen once. The material sequenced was memory CD4+ T cells sorted from blood. Subset given: CD45RA-negative fraction. The receptor set was obtained from a woman aged 25 to 39 in good health.

This clone was observed at least ten times. The chain employs TRBV5-4 and TRBJ2-4, with 11 bases lining up with TRBD1. The CDR3 runs 17 residues. Germline CDR1 is SGHNT and CDR2 is YYREEE (reference sequence). V gave up 4 bases and J gave up 0 bases; unmatched junction bases: 6. CDR3 loop: CASSGQGQGEAKNIQYF. For the CDR3, the DNA is TGTGCCAGCAGCGGGCAGGGACAGGGGGAAGCCAAAAACATTCAGTACTTC.

The CDR3 region has the DNA TGTGCCAGCGCCTCGACAACTAATGAAAAACTGTTTTTT. Protein sequence: CASASTTNEKLFF. The rearrangement links TRBV18 to TRBJ1-4; D unresolved. The CDR3 spans 13 residues. CDR1 and CDR2 from the germline V gene are KGHSH and LQKENI. Trimming cost V 8 bases and J 0 bases, with 7 bases left between them.

This chain uses TRBV11-2 with TRBJ2-7; the D is unclear. Germline CDR1 and CDR2: SGHAT and FQNNGV. The CDR3 runs 12 residues. V gave up 6 bases and J gave up 4 bases, with 10 bases separating them. CDR3 region: CASSSHPYEQYF. CDR3 DNA: TGTGCCAGCAGTTCACACCCGTACGAGCAGTACTTC.

This rearrangement joins TRBV19 to TRBJ1-5; no firm D call. Trimming removed 8 bases from V and 2 bases from J, with 16 bases in between. Germline V gene sequence: CDR1 LNHDA, CDR2 SQIVND (reference sequence). This CDR3 is 15 amino acids long. CDR3 in DNA: TGTGCCAGTGGGAGGGCGGGAGTAGGCAATCAGCCCCAGCATTTT. Translation: CASGRAGVGNQPQHF.

V is TRBV4-1 and J is TRBJ2-6; 8 bases are shared with TRBD1. Germline CDR1 MGHRA, CDR2 YSYEKL. Trimming took 3 bases from V and 0 from J; bases not matched to a gene: 4. The CDR3 contains 17 residues. The CDR3 spells CASSQRQGTSGANVLTF. CDR3 bases: TGCGCCAGCAGCCAGAGACAGGGGACCTCTGGGGCCAACGTCCTGACTTTC.

This clone was seen once. The rearrangement joins TRBV19 to TRBJ1-1; tentative D call: TRBD1 (5 bases). Germline V lookup: CDR1 LNHDA, CDR2 SQIVND (reference sequence). This CDR3 has 14 amino acids. Trimming stripped 1 base from V and 1 base from J, with 7 bases between. The CDR3, as DNA: TGTGCCAGTAGTATAGGCAGGGAGAACACTGAAGCTTTCTTT. This sequence encodes CASSIGRENTEAFF.

A note on this clone: The same CDR3 also results from other DNA sequences found in this sample. The chain is built from TRBV5-1 and TRBJ2-3, with D unresolved. Trimming stripped 0 bases from V and 4 bases from J, with 3 bases between. The CDR3 length is 12 residues. Germline-derived CDR1 and CDR2 are SGHRS and YFSETQ. CDR3 sequence reads: CASSLEADTQYF. The DNA for the CDR3 is TGCGCCAGCAGCTTGGAAGCAGATACGCAGTATTTT.

V gene TRBV2 combines with J gene TRBJ2-3; D not resolved. Germline values: CDR1 SNHLY, CDR2 FYNNEI. There are 12 residues in the CDR3. V was clipped by 5 bases and J by 0 bases, with 3 bases between them. CDR3 DNA: TGTGCCAGCAGTAAAAGCACAGATACGCAGTATTTT. Encoded protein: CASSKSTDTQYF.

The chain combines TRBV4-2 with TRBJ2-1; TRBD2 aligns across 7 bases. V was clipped by 1 base and J by 6 bases; unmatched bases: 9. CDR3 length: 16 residues. In germline, CDR1 is LGHNA, CDR2 YNFKEQ. The CDR3 sequence: CASSQGGRELSNEQFF. Written as DNA, the CDR3 is TGTGCCAGCAGCCAAGGAGGGAGGGAGTTAAGCAATGAGCAGTTCTTC.

This clone turned up a few times. J is TRBJ2-3 and V is TRBV7-7; 10 bases are shared with TRBD2. With 2 bases clipped from V and 2 bases from J, the junction kept 1 base outside the gene matches. There are 15 residues in the CDR3. The germline CDR1 and CDR2 sequences are SSHAT and FNYEAQ (reference sequence). Here the CDR3 reads CASSLTSGITDTQYF. DNA for the CDR3: TGTGCCAGCAGCTTAACTAGCGGGATCACAGATACGCAGTATTTT.

The chain joins TRBV5-4 to TRBJ2-3, with D possibly matching TRBD2 (7 bases). V shed 4 bases and J shed 0 bases, with 15 bases lying between them. This CDR3 contains 16 residues. Germline-derived CDR1 and CDR2 are SGHNT and YYREEE (reference sequence). The CDR3 coding sequence is TGTGCCAGCAGCCCCGAAGGGGGGGCGAGCACAGATACGCAGTATTTT. Its translation is CASSPEGGASTDTQYF.

Only a few counts were recorded for this clone. Distinct nucleotide sequences in the sample also encode this CDR3. This chain links TRBV5-1 with TRBJ2-1; 9 positions match TRBD2. From germline, CDR1 is SGHRS and CDR2 YFSETQ. The CDR3 is 15 amino acids. V gave up 5 bases and J gave up 4 bases; unmatched junction bases: 7. CDR3 sequence (DNA): TGCGCCAGCAGTGTGAGTAGCGGGAGTTACAATGAGCAGTTCTTC. Translated, it gives CASSVSSGSYNEQFF. Based on the CDR3 plus reference TRBV5-1 and TRBJ2-1, the full variable domain is KAGVTQTPRYLIKTRGQQVTLSCSPISGHRSVSWYQQTPGQGLQFLFEYFSETQRNKGNFPGRFSGRQFSNSRSEMNVSTLELGDSALYLCASSVSSGSYNEQFFGPGTRLTVL.

The rearrangement joins TRBV27 to TRBJ2-7; TRBD2 might be the D (5 bases). This CDR3 is 12 amino acids long. The V and J ends lost 6 bases and 6 bases respectively, with 12 bases between them. Per the germline V gene, CDR1 is MNHEY and CDR2 is SMNVEV (reference sequence). In nucleotides, the CDR3 is TGTGCCAGCAGGGGGAGTACCAGCGAGCAGTACTTC. Translated, it gives CASRGSTSEQYF.